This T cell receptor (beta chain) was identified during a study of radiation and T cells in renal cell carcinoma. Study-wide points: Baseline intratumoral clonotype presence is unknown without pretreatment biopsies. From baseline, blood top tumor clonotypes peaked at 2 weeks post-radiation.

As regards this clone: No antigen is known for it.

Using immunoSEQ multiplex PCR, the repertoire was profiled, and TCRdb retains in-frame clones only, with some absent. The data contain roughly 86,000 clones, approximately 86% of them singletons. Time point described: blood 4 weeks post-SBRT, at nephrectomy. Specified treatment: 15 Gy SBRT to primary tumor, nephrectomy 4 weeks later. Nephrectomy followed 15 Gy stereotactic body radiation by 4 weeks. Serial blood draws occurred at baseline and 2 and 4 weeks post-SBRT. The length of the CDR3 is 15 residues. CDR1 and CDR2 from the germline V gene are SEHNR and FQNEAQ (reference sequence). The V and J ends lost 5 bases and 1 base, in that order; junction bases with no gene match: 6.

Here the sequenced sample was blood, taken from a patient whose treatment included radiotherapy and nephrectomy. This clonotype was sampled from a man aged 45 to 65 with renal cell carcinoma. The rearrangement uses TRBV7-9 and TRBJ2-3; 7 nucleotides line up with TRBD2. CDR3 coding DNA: TGTGCCAGCAGCCCGGCGGGAGCCGGCACAGATACGCAGTATTTT. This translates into CASSPAGAGTDTQYF.